Listed here are 29 T cell receptor beta chains from one sample, sequenced in a study of shared clonotypes between healthy human individuals. The repertoire was sequenced with immunoSEQ multiplex PCR; TCRdb's copy has only in-frame clones and lacks some. The sample holds hundreds of thousands of clones, around 79% seen once. Sequenced input: PBMCs. Receptors originate from a middle-aged woman in good health. Some clones in this sample may be carry-over from other donors' samples.

V usage is TRBV19 and J usage is TRBJ1-4, with 10 bases that match TRBD1. Germline CDR1 is LNHDA and CDR2 is SQIVND (reference sequence). V trimming: 1 base; J trimming: 8 bases; junction bases outside the gene matches: 7. The CDR3 length is 16 residues. DNA for the CDR3: TGTGCCAGTAGTATAGTCTCCGGGACAGGGGAGGAAAAACTGTTTTTT. It translates to CASSIVSGTGEEKLFF.

The CDR3 region has the DNA TGTGCCAGCAGCCCCGTGGCGGGAGCGTACAATGAGCAGTTCTTC. Translation: CASSPVAGAYNEQFF. This sequence joins TRBV7-9 and TRBJ2-1; 7 bases align to TRBD2. V lost 5 bases to trimming and J lost 4 bases; unmatched junction nucleotides: 8. This CDR3 region has 15 residues. Germline CDR1 is SEHNR and CDR2 is FQNEAQ (reference sequence).

This clone came up a few times. The CDR3 DNA reads TGCGCCAGCAGCCAATTACTCCCCACCGCCGGCTACGAGCAGTACTTC. Its translation: CASSQLLPTAGYEQYF. The chain carries TRBV4-1 and TRBJ2-7; D not resolved. This CDR3 has 16 residues. Germline V gene sequence: CDR1 MGHRA, CDR2 YSYEKL. Trimming left V 2 bases short and J 3 bases short, with 17 bases between.

Concerning this clone itself: Other DNA sequences in this sample translate to the same CDR3. This chain uses TRBV6-1 with TRBJ1-4; a possible D gene is TRBD1 (5 bases). Deletions cut 5 bases from V and 6 bases from J, with 7 bases between. CDR1 is MNHNS, CDR2 SASEGT, per germline. The CDR3 consists of 12 residues. CDR3 sequence reads: CASSWGYEKLFF. The CDR3 bases are TGTGCCAGCAGTTGGGGCTATGAAAAACTGTTTTTT.

V and J are TRBV5-1 and TRBJ1-2, with D possibly TRBD1 on 5 matching bases. CDR1 and CDR2 from the germline V gene are SGHRS and YFSETQ. This CDR3 comprises 12 residues. Deletions cut 0 bases from V and 13 bases from J, with 13 bases between. DNA for the CDR3: TGCGCCAGCAGCTTGGGAACAGGAGAGGGCACCTTC. This gives the protein CASSLGTGEGTF.

This clone was detected ten times or more. The chain carries TRBV29-1 and TRBJ1-2, with TRBD1 as a possible D gene (5 bases). The CDR3 loop spans 14 amino acids. The V gene's germline CDR1 is SQVTM and CDR2 ANQGSEA. V shed 3 bases and J shed 1 base, with 12 bases lying between them. The CDR3 DNA reads as TGCAGCGTTGAGGATGAGGGGAATAACTATGGCTACACCTTC. Amino acid sequence: CSVEDEGNNYGYTF. The full variable domain, its missing parts supplied by reference TRBV29-1 and TRBJ1-2, is SAVISQKPSRDICQRGTSLTIQCQVDSQVTMMFWYRQQPGQSLTLIATANQGSEATYESGFVIDKFPISRPNLTFSTLTVSNMSPEDSSIYLCSVEDEGNNYGYTFGSGTRLTVV.

The rearrangement uses TRBV28 and TRBJ2-6; TRBD1 aligns across 7 bases. The CDR3 consists of 17 residues. V dropped 6 bases and J dropped 0; count of bases not matched to a gene: 8. CDR1 and CDR2 (germline): MDHEN, SYDVKM. As DNA, the CDR3 is TGTGCCAGCAGCTCAGGGGGAAGTAACTCTGGGGCCAACGTCCTGACTTTC. Its translation: CASSSGGSNSGANVLTF.

Here the CDR3 DNA reads TGCGCCAGCAGCTTGCAGGGAACCGGGGAGCTGTTTTTT. Translation gives CASSLQGTGELFF. V and J are TRBV5-1 and TRBJ2-2, with a weak D call TRBD1 (5 bases). Per germline, CDR1 SGHRS and CDR2 YFSETQ. V lost 1 base to trimming and J lost 5 bases, with 6 bases between them. The CDR3 consists of 13 residues.

The chain has TRBV7-9 and TRBJ1-1, with D uncertain. Germline values: CDR1 SEHNR, CDR2 FQNEAQ (reference sequence). V was pared by 5 bases and J by 8 bases, with 24 bases between. There are 16 residues in the CDR3. The CDR3 spells CASSASGGSRYPEAFF. DNA of the CDR3: TGTGCCAGCAGCGCTAGTGGCGGCAGTAGATACCCCGAAGCTTTCTTT.

This chain joins TRBV19 and TRBJ2-7, with 9 bases that match TRBD1. This CDR3 has 16 residues. The germline gives CDR1 LNHDA, CDR2 SQIVND (reference sequence). The V and J ends lost 4 bases and 4 bases, in that order; junction bases with no gene match: 11. Written as DNA, the CDR3 is TGTGCCAGTAGTACGTTTCTTGGACAGGGGAGTTACGAGCAGTACTTC. Translating gives CASSTFLGQGSYEQYF.

This sequence joins TRBV5-6 and TRBJ2-4, with D unclear. CDR3 length equals 15 residues. Germline V gives CDR1 SGHDT, CDR2 YYEEEE. With 1 base removed from V and 3 bases from J, the gap between germline ends came to 11 bases. CDR3 in amino acids: CASSLTGVSKNIQYF. DNA for the CDR3: TGTGCCAGCAGCTTGACGGGTGTGAGCAAAAACATTCAGTACTTC. Supplemented by reference TRBV5-6 and TRBJ2-4, the full variable domain reads DAGVTQSPTHLIKTRGQQVTLRCSPKSGHDTVSWYQQALGQGPQFIFQYYEEEERQRGNFPDRFSGHQFPNYSSELNVNALLLGDSALYLCASSLTGVSKNIQYFGAGTRLSVL.

The genes are TRBV9 and TRBJ1-1; the D is unclear. This CDR3 is 17 amino acids long. V lost 0 bases and J lost 5, with 20 bases in between. Germline CDR1 and CDR2: SGDLS and YYNGEE. CDR3 coding DNA: TGTGCCAGCAGCGTAGTCCGGGCCAGCCACTGGAATACTGAAGCTTTCTTT. Translated, it gives CASSVVRASHWNTEAFF. The full variable domain, in which reference TRBV9 and TRBJ1-1 provide the parts outside the CDR3, is DSGVTQTPKHLITATGQRVTLRCSPRSGDLSVYWYQQSLDQGLQFLIQYYNGEERAKGNILERFSAQQFPDLHSELNLSSLELGDSALYFCASSVVRASHWNTEAFFGQGTRLTVV.

This chain joins TRBV19 and TRBJ1-1, with a weak D call TRBD1 (6 bases). This CDR3 has 12 residues. The V end lost 8 bases, the J end lost 4 bases, and 11 bases lay between the germline ends. CDR1 is LNHDA, CDR2 SQIVND, per germline (reference sequence). CDR3 sequence (DNA): TGTGCCAGTCGACAGGTGAGCACTGAAGCTTTCTTT. This sequence encodes CASRQVSTEAFF. Drawing the rest from reference TRBV19 and TRBJ1-1, the complete variable domain is DGGITQSPKYLFRKEGQNVTLSCEQNLNHDAMYWYRQDPGQGLRLIYYSQIVNDFQKGDIAEGYSVSREKKESFPLTVTSAQKNPTAFYLCASRQVSTEAFFGQGTRLTVV.

As for this clone: The sample has other DNA sequences that encode this CDR3 too. This chain joins TRBV19 and TRBJ2-6; no clear D. CDR3 length: 14 residues. Germline values: CDR1 LNHDA, CDR2 SQIVND (reference sequence). V was clipped by 3 bases and J by 1 base, with 4 bases between them. The CDR3 loop reads CASSIGSGANVLTF. CDR3 DNA: TGTGCCAGTAGTATCGGATCTGGGGCCAACGTCCTGACTTTC.

This clone was seen a handful of times. Mismatch with germline at one junction end may stem from a read error. The rearrangement links TRBV6-1 to TRBJ2-1; D is perhaps TRBD1 (7 bases). This CDR3 has 14 residues. Germline V gives CDR1 MNHNS, CDR2 SASEGT. In nucleotides, the CDR3 is TGTGCCAGCAGAGAAGCAGGGGGGTGGAATGAGCAGTTCTTC. It yields the protein CASREAGGWNEQFF.

V gene TRBV30 combines with J gene TRBJ2-1; 8 nucleotides agree with TRBD2. The CDR3 sequence is 15 residues long. The germline gives CDR1 GTSNPN, CDR2 SVGIG (reference sequence). V shed 3 bases and J 3 bases; nucleotides not matched to a gene: 7. CDR3 sequence reads: CAWSAGTRRYNEQFF. CDR3 nucleotides: TGTGCCTGGAGCGCCGGGACTAGACGCTACAATGAGCAGTTCTTC.

The table lists this clone with a count of one. This rearrangement joins TRBV11-2 to TRBJ2-3, with D maybe TRBD1 (5 bases). Germline V gives CDR1 SGHAT, CDR2 FQNNGV. Trimming stripped 5 bases from V and 0 bases from J, with 12 bases between. The CDR3 totals 15 residues. The CDR3 coding sequence is TGTGCCAGCAGCCTAGGGGTTCCTAGCACAGATACGCAGTATTTT. Translating it yields CASSLGVPSTDTQYF.

V usage is TRBV4-1 and J usage is TRBJ2-1; 11 positions agree with TRBD2. The CDR3 is made up of 15 amino acids. The germline V gene encodes CDR1 MGHRA and CDR2 YSYEKL. J lost 8 bases, V lost 3 bases, and 6 bases had no gene match. CDR3 residues: CASSQQPGLADEQFF. The CDR3 bases are TGCGCCAGCAGCCAGCAGCCGGGACTAGCGGATGAGCAGTTCTTC.

This clone came up a few times. V and J are TRBV27 and TRBJ2-1, with D perhaps TRBD2 (5 bases). V lost 6 bases, J lost 9 bases, and 12 bases lay in between. Looked up from germline, CDR1 is MNHEY and CDR2 is SMNVEV (reference sequence). CDR3 length: 12 amino acids. The CDR3 protein is CASSLALGEQFF. The CDR3 DNA reads TGTGCCAGCAGCCTAGCCCTAGGTGAGCAGTTCTTC.

The chain joins TRBV18 to TRBJ2-3; D is perhaps TRBD1 or TRBD2 (6 bases each). Between the trimmed V and J ends, which lost 8 bases and 4 bases, there was a span of 19 bases. Germline V gene data show CDR1 as KGHSH and CDR2 as LQKENI. The CDR3 sequence is 15 residues long. The CDR3 nucleotides are TGTGCCAGCCCCCGGTCGGAGGGGGTGGCAGATACGCAGTATTTT. Translation gives CASPRSEGVADTQYF.

The sample holds one count of this clone. This chain connects TRBV5-1 to TRBJ2-1; 7 bases line up with TRBD1. The germline V gene has CDR1 SGHRS and CDR2 YFSETQ. Trimming removed 4 bases from V and 1 base from J; junction bases left unmatched: 2. The CDR3 consists of 14 residues. CDR3 region: CASSPGQSYNEQFF. CDR3 nucleotides: TGCGCCAGCAGCCCGGGACAGTCCTACAATGAGCAGTTCTTC.

This rearrangement joins TRBV28 to TRBJ2-7, with 11 nucleotides matching TRBD2. Trimming at V came to 1 base and at J to 6 bases, leaving 5 bases not matched to a gene. The CDR3 loop spans 15 amino acids. Germline V gene data show CDR1 as MDHEN and CDR2 as SYDVKM. The CDR3 spells CASSLLLAGAGEQYF. CDR3 in DNA: TGTGCCAGCAGTTTATTACTAGCGGGAGCGGGCGAGCAGTACTTC.

The chain recombines TRBV7-8 with TRBJ2-5; the D is unclear. Trimming left V 2 bases short and J 5 bases short, with 9 bases between. CDR1 and CDR2 (germline): SGHVS, FQNEAQ. The CDR3 consists of 13 residues. The CDR3, as DNA: TGTGCCAGCAGCTTACACGGTGTCGAGACCCAGTACTTC. Translated: CASSLHGVETQYF.

The sample holds a few counts of this clone. V gene TRBV19 combines with J gene TRBJ1-5, with D possibly being TRBD1 (6 bases). Trimming shortened V by 5 bases and J by 5 bases, and 13 bases separated the two germline ends. Germline V lookup: CDR1 LNHDA, CDR2 SQIVND (reference sequence). This CDR3 has 14 residues. Written as DNA, the CDR3 is TGTGCCAGTAGTGTCGGGACAAATGATCAGCCCCAGCATTTT. It encodes CASSVGTNDQPQHF.

This sequence joins TRBV6-1 and TRBJ2-7; D is perhaps TRBD1 (5 bases). CDR1 MNHNS and CDR2 SASEGT come from the germline V gene. The ends were cut back, 6 bases at V and 2 bases at J, with 14 bases in the middle. This CDR3 is built from 14 residues. CDR3 in DNA: TGTGCCAGCAGGAGACAGCTTTCAACCTACGAGCAGTACTTC. Amino acid sequence: CASRRQLSTYEQYF.

CDR3: CASSLLGQGAFETQYF. The CDR3 coding sequence is TGTGCCAGCAGCTTGCTGGGACAGGGGGCATTCGAGACCCAGTACTTC. This chain links TRBV5-6 with TRBJ2-5; 12 bases line up with TRBD1. Germline V gene data show CDR1 as SGHDT and CDR2 as YYEEEE. With 1 base clipped from V and 5 bases from J, the junction kept 6 bases outside the gene matches. CDR3 length equals 16 residues.

Regarding this clone: The identical CDR3 is also encoded by other nucleotide sequences in the sample. The chain joins TRBV7-3 to TRBJ2-3; TRBD1 or TRBD2 may be the D gene (6 bases each). Germline CDR1 and CDR2: SGHTA and FQGTGA. The CDR3 contains 15 residues. Trimming pared 1 base from V and 0 bases from J, leaving 8 bases between. Written as DNA, the CDR3 is TGTGCCAGCAGCTTAAGCGGGACAAGCACAGATACGCAGTATTTT. Encoded protein: CASSLSGTSTDTQYF.

CDR3 region: CATSSSPGDSYEQYF. The CDR3 nucleotides are TGTGCCACCAGCAGCTCTCCCGGGGATTCCTACGAGCAGTACTTC. V gene TRBV15 combines with J gene TRBJ2-7, with a tentative D call TRBD2 (5 bases). CDR3 size: 15 residues. The ends were cut back, 3 bases at V and 1 base at J, with 13 bases in the middle. The V gene's germline CDR1 is LNHNV and CDR2 YYDKDF (reference sequence).

V and J are TRBV9 and TRBJ1-1; D possibly corresponds to TRBD1 (5 bases). With 2 bases removed from V and 7 bases from J, the gap between germline ends came to 12 bases. The CDR3 is 13 residues long. Germline V lookup: CDR1 SGDLS, CDR2 YYNGEE. The CDR3 protein is CASSVGGYGEAFF. The CDR3 DNA reads TGTGCCAGCAGCGTTGGGGGGTACGGTGAAGCTTTCTTT.